Listed below are T cell receptor beta chains from one sample, sequenced in a study of T cell repertoires in cytomegalovirus infection. Their target antigens are unknown. TCRdb ran MiXCR on the reads and lists one entry per CDR3 protein. The sample lists fewer than 200,000 distinct CDR3 sequences; less than 25% were seen once. Sequencing used CD8+ T cells from cultured PBMCs, obtained from culture after CMV antigen stimulation. All receptors derive from a human donor in good health (CMV status not recorded). Some clones in this sample may be carry-over from other donors' samples. Each CDR3 is given with its conserved first and last residue. D genes are given only for firm matches. Clone size is given for some rows only: seen once, a few or many times, or a class if the clone is expanded.

V gene	clone size	D gene	J gene	CDR3 DNA	CDR3 protein
TRBV7-8	few	NA	TRBJ1-3	TGTGCCAGCAGCTTAGGGGTTCGCTCTGGAAACACCATATATTTT	CASSLGVRSGNTIYF
TRBV2	NA	TRBD1	TRBJ2-2	TGTGCCAGCTCGCCGGGACAGGGGTCCGGGGAGCTGTTTTTT	CASSPGQGSGELFF
TRBV7-2	few	NA	TRBJ2-2	TGTGCCAGCAGCTTACGGGGGCCGAACACCGGGGAGCTGTTTTTT	CASSLRGPNTGELFF
TRBV28	many	NA	TRBJ2-7	TGTGCCAGCAGTTCCTTTGACGGGGGGCCATACTCCTACGAGCAGTACTTC	CASSSFDGGPYSYEQYF
TRBV6-1	few	NA	TRBJ2-3	TGTGCCAGCAGTGAACAGGGCATAAGCACAGATACGCAGTATTTT	CASSEQGISTDTQYF
TRBV28	few	NA	TRBJ2-5	TGTGCCAGCAGTTTAATCCGTGGAGAGACCCAGTACTTC	CASSLIRGETQYF
TRBV7-9	NA	NA	TRBJ1-1	TGTGCCAGCAGCCCCCCTGAGGGGCGGACTGAAGCTTTCTTT	CASSPPEGRTEAFF
TRBV7-6	NA	TRBD2	TRBJ2-3	TGTGCCAGCAGCCGGACTAGCGGGGGGCGGGATACGCAGTATTTT	CASSRTSGGRDTQYF
TRBV12-3/TRBV12-4	NA	TRBD2	TRBJ2-1	TGTGCCAGCAGTACCAACCCGGGACTAGTGTCTTATGGTGAGCAGTTCTTC	CASSTNPGLVSYGEQFF
TRBV7-2	NA	NA	TRBJ2-3	TGTGCCAGCAGCTTAGTGGGGTACACAGATACGCAGTATTTT	CASSLVGYTDTQYF
TRBV27	NA	NA	TRBJ1-1	TGTGCCAGCAGTCTAACGACAGGTAACACTGAAGCTTTCTTT	CASSLTTGNTEAFF
TRBV12-3/TRBV12-4	few	NA	TRBJ2-1	TGTGCCAGCAAAATAGAACTCAATGAGCAGTTCTTC	CASKIELNEQFF
TRBV2	few	NA	TRBJ2-5	TGTGCCAGCAGTGAAGGGACAGTAGGACAAGAGACCCAGTACTTC	CASSEGTVGQETQYF
TRBV7-3	few	NA	TRBJ2-7	TGTGCCAGCAGCGTCAGTCCAGCGGAGGGCTACGAGCAGTACTTC	CASSVSPAEGYEQYF
TRBV5-6	NA	NA	TRBJ2-7	TGTGCCAGCAGCTTAAACCCCTACGAGCAGTACTTC	CASSLNPYEQYF
TRBV9	NA	TRBD1	TRBJ2-7	TGTGCCAGCAGCCCCCGGACAGGTGGAACCTACGAGCAGTACTTC	CASSPRTGGTYEQYF
TRBV30	few	TRBD2	TRBJ2-7	TGTGCCTGGAGTGCCGGACGGGGGGTCCTCTACGAGCAGTACTTC	CAWSAGRGVLYEQYF
TRBV7-2	NA	NA	TRBJ2-7	TGTGCCAGCAGACCACAGTCGGTCTCCTACGAGCAGTACTTC	CASRPQSVSYEQYF
TRBV6-5	few	NA	TRBJ1-1	TGTGCCAGCAGTCAAGGGGGGGACATTCTGAACACTGAAGCTTTCTTT	CASSQGGDILNTEAFF
TRBV19	NA	TRBD2	TRBJ2-3	TGTGCCAGTAGTACCATTCGGGCTAGCGGGGCCGATACGCAGTATTTT	CASSTIRASGADTQYF
TRBV2	NA	TRBD2	TRBJ2-1	TGTGCCAGCAGAAGACTAGCGGGGGGCCGGGATGAGCAGTTCTTC	CASRRLAGGRDEQFF
TRBV7-2	many	TRBD1	TRBJ1-1	TGTGCCAGCAGCTCCCACAGGGGGCTTGGTACGATGAACACTGAAGCTTTCTTT	CASSSHRGLGTMNTEAFF
TRBV7-6	NA	NA	TRBJ1-1	TGTACCAGCAGCTTATCAGAGGGGGGACGGAACACTGAAGCTTTCTTT	CTSSLSEGGRNTEAFF
TRBV7-2	NA	NA	TRBJ1-2	TGTGCCAGCAGCTTAGAGCCGGGATCTGGAATCGATGGCTACACCTTC	CASSLEPGSGIDGYTF
TRBV4-1	few	NA	TRBJ1-4	TGCGCCAGCAGCCAAGGCCCCGTTTCAACTAATGAAAAACTGTTTTTT	CASSQGPVSTNEKLFF
TRBV12-3/TRBV12-4	NA	NA	TRBJ1-1	TGTGCCAGCAGTTGGGGTGATTCGGGATGGACTGAAGCTTTCTTT	CASSWGDSGWTEAFF
TRBV6-5	few	NA	TRBJ2-1	TGTGCCAGCAGTTATACCGGGACACCGGGGGCCTACAATGAGCAGTTCTTC	CASSYTGTPGAYNEQFF
TRBV6-1	few	TRBD1	TRBJ2-7	TGTGCCAGCAGTGAAGGGGGCGTTGGGGGACAGGGAAGCTTC	CASSEGGVGGQGSF
TRBV4-1	few	TRBD1	TRBJ1-5	TGCGCCAGCAGCCAACGTACAGGGGTCAATCAGCCCCAGCATTTT	CASSQRTGVNQPQHF
TRBV11-2	NA	TRBD2	TRBJ2-5	TGTGCCAGCAGCTTTGGGACTAGCGGCCAAGAGACCCAGTACTTC	CASSFGTSGQETQYF
TRBV7-2	NA	NA	TRBJ2-3	TGTGCCAGCAGCCCAAAGGGATCCGCCACAGATACGCAGTATTTT	CASSPKGSATDTQYF
TRBV7-8	NA	NA	TRBJ1-3	TGTGCCAGCAGCTTAGCGCCAGAAGGGACTGGAAACACCATATATTTT	CASSLAPEGTGNTIYF
TRBV6-1	NA	NA	TRBJ2-1	TGTGCCAGCAGTCCCCGGGGGAGCGGTGGTGGCAATGAGCAGTTCTTC	CASSPRGSGGGNEQFF